One sample yielded the 32 T cell receptor beta chains listed below, sequenced in a study of CD8 T cells in ankylosing spondylitis. TCRdb called the 5' RACE reads again in MiXCR, with one record for every CDR3 protein. This sample has 200,000 to 300,000 distinct CDR3 sequences, with 8% to 9.5% found just once. The sequenced material came from blood, either unsorted or a sorted T cell fraction (not recorded which). These receptors came from a male donor with ankylosing spondylitis or in good health (not recorded which).

This clonotype is medium-sized by share. CDR3 in amino acids: CASSPWVKAGGGSSYNEQFF. The CDR3, as DNA: TGTGCCAGCAGCCCTTGGGTGAAAGCGGGAGGTGGGAGCTCCTACAATGAGCAGTTCTTC. The V gene is TRBV12-3 or TRBV12-4, the J gene TRBJ2-1; 9 bases agree with TRBD2. CDR3 length: 20 residues. V dropped 6 bases and J dropped 0; count of bases not matched to a gene: 18.

This clonotype was recorded many times. The rearrangement uses TRBV5-1 and TRBJ2-7; D not resolved. V lost 4 bases to trimming and J lost 7 bases, with 0 bases between them. This CDR3 is 8 amino acids long. Germline lookup yields CDR1 SGHRS and CDR2 YFSETQ. The CDR3 nucleotides are TGCGCCAGCAGCGAGCAGTACTTC. Amino acid sequence: CASSEQYF.

This clonotype was recorded at least ten times. The chain couples TRBV6-1 to TRBJ2-7, with D possibly matching TRBD1 (5 bases). The CDR3 contains 15 residues. Germline V gives CDR1 MNHNS, CDR2 SASEGT. The germline V and J ends were trimmed by 3 bases and 4 bases, with 16 bases remaining between them. CDR3: CASSEIIRVEYEQYF. For the CDR3, the DNA is TGTGCCAGCAGTGAGATAATCAGGGTAGAATACGAGCAGTACTTC.

This clonotype was observed at least ten times. CDR3 bases: TGCAGTGCTAGAGATGGGGACAGGGGTGTCACTGAAGCTTTCTTT. It codes for CSARDGDRGVTEAFF. This chain uses TRBV20-1 with TRBJ1-1; 10 bases agree with TRBD1. Losses at the gene ends were 0 bases for V and 4 bases for J; bases not matched to a gene: 5. CDR1 DFQATT and CDR2 SNEGSKA come from the germline V gene (reference sequence). This CDR3 comprises 15 residues.

At least ten counts were recorded for this clonotype. The rearrangement uses TRBV7-2 and TRBJ1-6; D call uncertain. Trimming took off 7 bases at V and 4 bases at J, with 11 bases between the two ends. This CDR3 has 14 amino acids. Germline loops: CDR1 SGHTA, CDR2 FQGNSA. This CDR3 reads CASTSGWYNSPLHF. CDR3 nucleotides: TGTGCCAGCACTTCGGGGTGGTATAATTCACCCCTCCACTTT.

Concerning this clonotype itself: A much larger clone lies one base from this, so it may be a read error. V gene TRBV12-3 or TRBV12-4 combines with J gene TRBJ2-2, with TRBD1 matching over 8 bases. The CDR3 spans 14 residues. CDR3 coding DNA: TGTACCAGCAGTACTCGGACAGGGTCCGGGGAGCTGTTTTTT. Translating gives CTSSTRTGSGELFF.

This clonotype has ten or more counts. Written as DNA, the CDR3 is TGTGCCAGCAGCTCCTCCGTGGGACAGGGGGATCAGCCCCAGCATTTT. As protein: CASSSSVGQGDQPQHF. This chain connects TRBV7-2 to TRBJ1-5; 11 positions match TRBD1. V was clipped by 4 bases and J by 5 bases; unmatched bases: 7. The germline gives CDR1 SGHTA, CDR2 FQGNSA. CDR3 size: 16 residues. Drawing the rest from reference TRBV7-2 and TRBJ1-5, the complete variable domain is GAGVSQSPSNKVTEKGKDVELRCDPISGHTALYWYRQSLGQGLEFLIYFQGNSAPDKSGLPSDRFSAERTGGSVSTLTIQRTQQEDSAVYLCASSSSVGQGDQPQHFGDGTRLSIL.

This clonotype was recorded many times. This chain connects TRBV12-3 or TRBV12-4 to TRBJ2-5, with a possible D match to TRBD1 (6 bases). Trimming took 5 bases from V and 2 from J, leaving 9 bases between them. The CDR3 is 13 amino acids. This CDR3 is CASSGTPQETQYF. As DNA, the CDR3 is TGTGCCAGCAGTGGGACACCACAAGAGACCCAGTACTTC.

This clonotype appeared many times. This chain links TRBV6-2 or TRBV6-3 with TRBJ1-2; no clear D gene. The CDR3 loop spans 15 amino acids. From germline, CDR1 is MNHEY and CDR2 SVGEGT. Trimming removed 10 bases at V and 3 bases at J, with 21 bases between. The CDR3, as DNA: TGTGCCACCGAGGGCCTAACACGGATTGACTATGGCTACACCTTC. It yields the protein CATEGLTRIDYGYTF.

A word on this clonotype: It may be a read error: a sequence one base away is much more abundant. The chain joins TRBV10-3 to TRBJ2-1, with 9 bases aligning to TRBD1. CDR3 size: 11 residues. Germline lookup yields CDR1 ENHRY and CDR2 SYGVKD. After removal of 11 bases from V and 8 bases from J, the junction contained 4 bases not matched to a gene. The CDR3 here is CAPTGGHEQFF. In DNA form, the CDR3 reads TGTGCCCCTACAGGGGGCCATGAGCAGTTCTTC.

The table lists this clonotype with many counts. V gene TRBV5-1 combines with J gene TRBJ1-2, with D possibly matching TRBD1 (6 bases). The germline V and J ends were trimmed by 2 bases and 3 bases, with 17 bases remaining between them. CDR3 length: 16 amino acids. Looked up from germline, CDR1 is SGHRS and CDR2 is YFSETQ. CDR3 bases: TGCGCCAGCAGCTTATTTGGGGACACGGAGCACTATGGCTACACCTTC. Amino acid sequence: CASSLFGDTEHYGYTF.

This clonotype has only a few counts. The chain has TRBV18 and TRBJ1-4; 7 bases are a match to TRBD1. This CDR3 is 13 amino acids long. With 2 bases clipped from V and 8 bases from J, the junction kept 2 bases outside the gene matches. From germline, CDR1 is KGHSH and CDR2 LQKENI. DNA for the CDR3: TGTGCCAGCTCACCAGTACAGGGGGAAAAACTGTTTTTT. Amino acids: CASSPVQGEKLFF.

This clonotype was seen many times. The chain links TRBV7-2 to TRBJ2-2, with D hard to call. The CDR3 length is 14 residues. Germline lookup yields CDR1 SGHTA and CDR2 FQGNSA. The ends were cut back, 5 bases at V and 8 bases at J, with 15 bases in the middle. This CDR3 reads CASSPPLMGGELFF. DNA of the CDR3: TGTGCCAGCAGCCCGCCTTTGATGGGTGGGGAGCTGTTTTTT.

This clonotype was counted a few times. The chain is built from TRBV5-1 and TRBJ2-7; 10 bases are a match to TRBD2. This CDR3 region has 14 residues. The trim removed 4 bases at V and 10 bases at J, leaving 11 bases unmatched. Germline lookup yields CDR1 SGHRS and CDR2 YFSETQ. CDR3 sequence: CASSAAPSGGNQYF. Written as DNA, the CDR3 is TGCGCCAGCAGCGCAGCCCCTAGCGGGGGCAACCAGTACTTC.

This clonotype was seen many times. The V call is TRBV10-3, the J call TRBJ2-2; 7 nucleotides align to TRBD1. Germline V gives CDR1 ENHRY, CDR2 SYGVKD. With V trimmed by 0 bases and J by 0 bases, 1 base remained unmatched. This CDR3 has 16 amino acids. The CDR3 here is CAISESGTANTGELFF. CDR3 coding DNA: TGTGCCATCAGTGAGTCCGGGACAGCGAACACCGGGGAGCTGTTTTTT.

V usage is TRBV9 and J usage is TRBJ2-1; D ambiguous. This CDR3 is built from 12 residues. The germline gives CDR1 SGDLS, CDR2 YYNGEE. Deletions cut 3 bases from V and 7 bases from J, with 8 bases between. CDR3 loop: CASSGDNNEQFF. DNA for the CDR3: TGTGCCAGCAGCGGTGACAATAATGAGCAGTTCTTC.

The rearrangement joins TRBV7-2 to TRBJ2-2; D gene unclear. Germline V gene data show CDR1 as SGHTA and CDR2 as FQGNSA. V was shortened by 4 bases and J by 1 base, with 13 bases between the two germline ends. The CDR3 has 16 residues. The CDR3 DNA reads TGTGCCAGCAGCTCCACCCTGGTCGTGAACACCGGGGAGCTGTTTTTT. Translated: CASSSTLVVNTGELFF.

J is TRBJ2-7 and V is TRBV5-8, with 8 positions matching TRBD1. The junction had 4 bases not matched to a gene; V was cut back by 3 bases and J by 2 bases. This CDR3 has 14 amino acids. Germline V CDR1 and CDR2: SGHTS, YDEGEE. CDR3 loop: CASSSQGAAYEQYF. The DNA of the CDR3 is TGTGCCAGCAGCTCCCAGGGGGCAGCCTACGAGCAGTACTTC.

Many counts were recorded for this clonotype. The CDR3: CASSPRTGTNYEQYF. The CDR3 DNA sequence: TGCGCCAGCAGCCCCCGGACAGGGACAAACTACGAGCAGTACTTC. This rearrangement joins TRBV5-1 to TRBJ2-7, with TRBD1 matching over 8 bases. This CDR3 region has 15 residues. The ends lost 4 bases at V and 3 bases at J; junction bases unmatched: 9. Per the germline V gene, CDR1 is SGHRS and CDR2 is YFSETQ.

This clonotype was seen only a few times. This chain connects TRBV6-2 or TRBV6-3 to TRBJ1-1; 7 positions match TRBD1. V was pared by 4 bases and J by 0 bases, with 5 bases of the junction left unmatched. The germline gives CDR1 MNHEY, CDR2 SVGEGT. The length of the CDR3 is 15 residues. CDR3 loop: CASSFPGTVNTEAFF. CDR3 coding DNA: TGTGCCAGCAGTTTTCCCGGGACAGTGAACACTGAAGCTTTCTTT.

A single count supports this clonotype. The rearrangement uses TRBV20-1 and TRBJ2-5; D is unclear. Germline V gene sequence: CDR1 DFQATT, CDR2 SNEGSKA (reference sequence). The CDR3 loop spans 10 amino acids. V lost 3 bases, J lost 5 bases, and 4 bases lay in between. The CDR3 nucleotides are TGCAGTGCTAGCTCGGAGACCCAGTACTTC. Encoded protein: CSASSETQYF.

This clonotype appeared many times. The chain uses TRBV20-1 and TRBJ2-2; D not resolved. CDR1 and CDR2 from the germline V gene are DFQATT and SNEGSKA (reference sequence). The V end was cut by 3 bases, the J end by 6 bases, with 11 bases between. This CDR3 has 13 residues. CDR3 nucleotide sequence: TGCAGTGCTAGGCAGCCAGGCCCCGGGGAGCTGTTTTTT. This gives the protein CSARQPGPGELFF.

At least ten counts were recorded for this clonotype. The chain employs TRBV20-1 and TRBJ2-1; 13 nucleotides match TRBD2. The CDR3 sequence is 14 residues long. V lost 5 bases, J lost 8 bases, and 6 bases stayed unmatched. Germline assignment: CDR1 DFQATT and CDR2 SNEGSKA (reference sequence). In nucleotides, the CDR3 is TGCAGTGCTGCCGGACTAGCGGGGGAGTATGAGCAGTTCTTC. Its protein is CSAAGLAGEYEQFF.

The chain has TRBV5-5 and TRBJ2-1, with 9 bases that match TRBD1. CDR1 and CDR2 (germline): SGHKS, YYEKEE (reference sequence). V gave up 0 bases and J gave up 7 bases; unmatched junction bases: 8. The CDR3 is 16 amino acids. CDR3 DNA: TGTGCCAGCAGCTTGGGGCAGGGACAGGGTATGAATGAGCAGTTCTTC. Translation: CASSLGQGQGMNEQFF.

This clonotype was picked up many times. This chain connects TRBV20-1 to TRBJ2-1; 8 bases match TRBD2. The CDR3 spans 15 residues. CDR1 is DFQATT, CDR2 SNEGSKA, per germline (reference sequence). Unmatched junction bases numbered 4, after V lost 3 bases and J lost 0 bases. The CDR3 nucleotides are TGCAGTGCTAGTCACGGGGGGGGCTCCTACAATGAGCAGTTCTTC. Protein: CSASHGGGSYNEQFF.

This clonotype has a count of ten or more. The chain recombines TRBV6-6 with TRBJ1-5; D gene unclear. The CDR3 contains 16 residues. V was trimmed by 2 bases and J by 0 bases, leaving 11 bases between them. Per germline, CDR1 MNHNY and CDR2 SVGAGI (reference sequence). CDR3 amino acids: CASSYGRLDSNQPQHF. Written as DNA, the CDR3 is TGTGCCAGCAGTTACGGCAGGCTTGATAGCAATCAGCCCCAGCATTTT.

This clonotype was recorded at least ten times. V gene TRBV29-1 combines with J gene TRBJ2-7; D tentatively fits TRBD1 or TRBD2 (5 bases each). CDR1 is SQVTM, CDR2 ANQGSEA, per germline. CDR3 length equals 12 residues. V shed 6 bases and J shed 3 bases, with 12 bases lying between them. The CDR3 coding sequence is TGCAGCGTATCCCAGGGAGTCTACGAGCAGTACTTC. Its translation is CSVSQGVYEQYF.

This clonotype was seen many times. The genes are TRBV5-1 and TRBJ2-4; D not certain. Trimming shortened V by 0 bases and J by 0 bases, and 10 bases separated the two germline ends. CDR3 size: 16 residues. Germline CDR1 and CDR2: SGHRS and YFSETQ. The CDR3 DNA follows: TGCGCCAGCAGCTTGGATATCGGCGTAGCCAAAAACATTCAGTACTTC. Its protein is CASSLDIGVAKNIQYF.

This clonotype was seen repeatedly, ten times or more. The V gene is TRBV6-1, the J gene TRBJ2-7; 9 nucleotides match TRBD2. Per the germline V gene, CDR1 is MNHNS and CDR2 is SASEGT. The CDR3 loop spans 13 amino acids. Germline trimming cut 6 bases from V and 3 bases from J; bases unmatched to any gene: 3. CDR3 protein: CASSQAGGYEQYF. DNA of the CDR3: TGTGCCAGCAGCCAAGCGGGGGGCTACGAGCAGTACTTC.

In this sample, this clonotype turned up many times. CDR3 sequence (DNA): TGTGCCACCAGCAGGGCTCGAGCGAACACTGAAGCTTTCTTT. Protein sequence: CATSRARANTEAFF. V usage is TRBV15 and J usage is TRBJ1-1; no firm D call. Germline assignment: CDR1 LNHNV and CDR2 YYDKDF (reference sequence). V was pared by 3 bases and J by 1 base, with 9 bases between. This CDR3 region has 14 residues.

In its sample, this clonotype was seen many times. The chain is built from TRBV10-3 and TRBJ2-3, with 11 positions matching TRBD2. V trimming: 6 bases; J trimming: 3 bases; junction bases outside the gene matches: 5. Germline values: CDR1 ENHRY, CDR2 SYGVKD. This CDR3 contains 15 residues. Here the CDR3 reads CAISAGTSGTDTQYF. The CDR3 DNA follows: TGTGCCATCAGCGCCGGGACTAGCGGAACAGATACGCAGTATTTT.

This clonotype has a count of ten or more. The chain couples TRBV20-1 to TRBJ1-1; D not resolved. The V and J ends lost 3 bases and 4 bases respectively, with 15 bases between them. CDR1 and CDR2 from the germline V gene are DFQATT and SNEGSKA (reference sequence). The CDR3 extends over 14 amino acids. The CDR3, as DNA: TGCAGTGCTAGGTTTGCGCCCCGGAGCACTGAAGCTTTCTTT. Translation: CSARFAPRSTEAFF.